What follows are 12 T cell receptor beta chains derived from one specimen sequenced in a study of T cell responses to AZD1222 COVID-19 vaccine. The assay was immunoSEQ multiplex PCR, and TCRdb's table has in-frame clones only and misses some. The sample contains around 170,000 clones, roughly 88% of which appear only once. Sequences were derived from peripheral blood, sampled on day 0 of AZD1222 vaccination. All receptors derive from an adult in good health.

V gene TRBV4-1 combines with J gene TRBJ1-5; D not certain. The CDR3 spans 14 residues. The germline gives CDR1 MGHRA, CDR2 YSYEKL. The V and J ends lost 0 bases and 8 bases respectively, with 11 bases between them. CDR3 sequence (DNA): TGCGCCAGCAGCCAAGAAACGATTGTGGAGCCCCAGCATTTT. The encoded protein is CASSQETIVEPQHF.

The chain has TRBV19 and TRBJ2-7; 8 nucleotides match TRBD1. This CDR3 is built from 16 residues. Unmatched junction bases numbered 9, after V lost 5 bases and J lost 0 bases. CDR1 and CDR2 (germline): LNHDA, SQIVND (reference sequence). CDR3 protein: CASSAGTGESSYEQYF. The CDR3 coding sequence is TGTGCCAGTAGTGCGGGGACAGGCGAGAGCTCCTACGAGCAGTACTTC.

This rearrangement joins TRBV3-1 (or the pseudogene TRBV3-2) to TRBJ1-1; 7 bases line up with TRBD1. V lost 2 bases, J lost 3 bases, and 3 bases stayed unmatched. CDR3 length: 14 residues. CDR1 and CDR2 from the germline V gene are LGHDT and YNNKEL (reference sequence). Here the CDR3 DNA reads TGTGCCAGCAGCCAAACAGGGGCGGACACTGAAGCTTTCTTT. Translation gives CASSQTGADTEAFF.

V and J are TRBV14 and TRBJ1-5, with D perhaps matching TRBD1 (5 bases). V shed 4 bases and J shed 7 bases, with 11 bases lying between them. Germline-derived CDR1 and CDR2 are SGHDN and FVKESK. CDR3 length: 13 residues. The DNA of the CDR3 is TGTGCCAGCAGCCCCGGGGGGGGACAGCCCCAGCATTTT. Its translation: CASSPGGGQPQHF.

J is TRBJ1-5 and V is TRBV7-6; unclear D gene. Germline loops: CDR1 SGHVS, CDR2 FNYEAQ. There are 14 residues in the CDR3. Between the trimmed V and J ends, which lost 4 bases and 4 bases, there was a span of 11 bases. CDR3 nucleotide sequence: TGTGCCAGCAGCTCGGACGGGAGAAATCAGCCCCAGCATTTT. Translated, it gives CASSSDGRNQPQHF. Full variable domain (outside the CDR3, taken from reference TRBV7-6 and TRBJ1-5): GAGVSQSPRYKVTKRGQDVALRCDPISGHVSLYWYRQALGQGPEFLTYFNYEAQQDKSGLPNDRFSAERPEGSISTLTIQRTEQRDSAMYRCASSSDGRNQPQHFGDGTRLSIL.

This chain connects TRBV12-3 or TRBV12-4 to TRBJ1-2, with 10 positions matching TRBD1. This CDR3 comprises 13 residues. V was clipped by 5 bases and J by 7 bases; unmatched bases: 4. The CDR3 is CASSGQGDGGYTF. Here the CDR3 DNA reads TGTGCCAGCAGTGGACAGGGGGATGGTGGCTACACCTTC.

The V and J genes are TRBV6-5 and TRBJ1-2; D unresolved. Trimming shortened V by 2 bases and J by 8 bases, and 18 bases separated the two germline ends. Germline lookup yields CDR1 MNHEY and CDR2 SVGAGI. CDR3 size: 15 residues. Written as DNA, the CDR3 is TGTGCCAGCAGTTACCGGCGTTTGCCGGTCTGGGGCTACACCTTC. Translated, it gives CASSYRRLPVWGYTF.

This clone was detected many times. CDR3 sequence: CASSQDSYEQYF. DNA of the CDR3: TGTGCCAGCAGCCAAGATTCCTACGAGCAGTACTTC. The gene calls are TRBV3-1 (or the pseudogene TRBV3-2) and TRBJ2-7; D unclear. This CDR3 is built from 12 residues. Trimming pared 0 bases from V and 1 base from J, leaving 1 base between. CDR1 LGHDT and CDR2 YNNKEL come from the germline V gene (reference sequence).

This chain connects TRBV12-3 or TRBV12-4 to TRBJ1-1; no reliable D call. Deletions cut 2 bases from V and 3 bases from J, with 7 bases between. This CDR3 contains 13 residues. CDR3 nucleotides: TGTGCCAGCAGTTTAAAGGGCCACACTGAAGCTTTCTTT. The encoded protein is CASSLKGHTEAFF.

The genes are TRBV5-6 and TRBJ1-6, with a tentative D call TRBD1 (6 bases). The CDR3 is 15 amino acids. CDR1 SGHDT and CDR2 YYEEEE come from the germline V gene. V lost 4 bases and J lost 6, with 14 bases in between. The CDR3 reads CASSAYRESNSPLHF. The CDR3 DNA sequence: TGTGCCAGCAGCGCTTACAGGGAATCTAATTCACCCCTCCACTTT. Variable domain in full (rest from reference TRBV5-6 and TRBJ1-6): DAGVTQSPTHLIKTRGQQVTLRCSPKSGHDTVSWYQQALGQGPQFIFQYYEEEERQRGNFPDRFSGHQFPNYSSELNVNALLLGDSALYLCASSAYRESNSPLHFGNGTRLTVT.

The V gene is TRBV10-3, the J gene TRBJ2-7; D may be TRBD1 or TRBD2 (5 bases each). The germline CDR1 and CDR2 sequences are ENHRY and SYGVKD. This CDR3 region has 10 residues. Trimming stripped 6 bases from V and 7 bases from J, with 7 bases between. CDR3: CAIRGREQYF. The CDR3 nucleotides are TGTGCCATCAGGGGACGGGAGCAGTACTTC.

This clone was recorded once. The chain couples TRBV12-3 or TRBV12-4 to TRBJ1-4, with 9 positions matching TRBD1. J lost 8 bases, V lost 5 bases, and 3 bases had no gene match. The CDR3 length is 13 residues. The CDR3 loop reads CASSGTGSEKLFF. CDR3 coding DNA: TGTGCCAGCAGTGGGACAGGGTCGGAAAAACTGTTTTTT.